Listed below are T cell receptor beta chains from one sample, sequenced in a study of OX40 agonist ivuxolimab in advanced cancers. The repertoire was sequenced with immunoSEQ multiplex PCR; TCRdb's copy has only in-frame clones and lacks some. The sample contains 65,000 or so clones, 85% to 95% of which appear only once. The starting material was CD4+ or CD8+ T cells sorted from blood, obtained in a trial of the OX40 agonist ivuxolimab. The receptors stem from an adult with an advanced solid tumor such as melanoma, head and neck, liver or kidney cancer. The CDR3 runs from the conserved cysteine through the conserved F or W. D genes are given only for firm matches. Size tells how often a clone was seen (once, few, many) or the class of an expanded clone, and some rows leave it out.

v_gene	abundance	len	d_gene	j_gene	CDR3aa	CDR3nt
TRBV7-6	once	16	TRBD1	TRBJ2-1	CASSLEDRGPYNEQFF	TGTGCCAGCAGCTTAGAAGACAGGGGTCCATACAATGAGCAGTTCTTC
TRBV30	-	12	-	TRBJ1-5	CAWSEMNQPQHF	TGTGCCTGGAGTGAGATGAATCAGCCCCAGCATTTT
TRBV7-2	-	13	-	TRBJ1-2	CATPLGYGYGYTF	TGTGCCACCCCTTTGGGGTATGGCTATGGCTACACCTTC
TRBV4-1	-	15	TRBD1	TRBJ2-1	CASSHRDRAYNEQFF	TGCGCCAGCAGCCACCGGGACAGGGCCTACAATGAGCAGTTCTTC
TRBV7-9	-	13	TRBD1	TRBJ1-1	CASSPRRGPEAFF	TGTGCCAGCAGCCCCCGCAGGGGGCCTGAAGCTTTCTTT
TRBV21-1	-	13	-	TRBJ2-7	CASSKAIQEEQYF	TGTGCCAGCAGCAAAGCGATACAGGAAGAGCAGTACTTC
TRBV6-1	-	13	-	TRBJ2-7	CASSDRTSYEQYF	TGTGCCAGCAGTGACAGAACCTCCTACGAGCAGTACTTC
TRBV5-4	-	15	TRBD1	TRBJ1-3	CASSLDRGGGNTIYF	TGTGCCAGCAGCTTGGACAGGGGAGGTGGAAACACCATATATTTT
TRBV9	-	13	-	TRBJ1-1	CASSVGEHTEAFF	TGTGCCAGCAGCGTAGGTGAACACACTGAAGCTTTCTTT
TRBV6-1	-	12	-	TRBJ1-1	CASSSGVTEAFF	TGTGCCAGCAGTTCAGGAGTCACTGAAGCTTTCTTT
TRBV10-3	-	14	-	TRBJ2-7	CAISEETSSYEQYF	TGTGCCATCAGTGAAGAAACTAGCTCCTACGAGCAGTACTTC
TRBV15	-	14	-	TRBJ2-4	CATSRAGFGNIQYF	TGTGCCACCAGCAGAGCTGGGTTCGGAAACATTCAGTACTTC
TRBV4-1	-	17	TRBD1	TRBJ2-7	CASSLEPGTGDPYEQYF	TGCGCCAGCAGCCTGGAACCCGGGACAGGGGACCCCTACGAGCAGTACTTC
TRBV6-6	-	13	-	TRBJ2-7	CASSGSDSYEQYF	TGTGCCAGCAGTGGGTCTGATAGCTACGAGCAGTACTTC
TRBV29-1	few	13	TRBD1	TRBJ1-1	CSVETGVSTEAFF	TGCAGCGTAGAGACAGGGGTCAGCACTGAAGCTTTCTTT
TRBV7-9	-	12	-	TRBJ1-1	CASSLSGGEAFF	TGTGCCAGCAGCTTATCAGGCGGTGAAGCTTTCTTT
TRBV5-1	-	15	TRBD2	TRBJ2-7	CASSPSGGAPYEQYF	TGCGCCAGCAGCCCTAGCGGGGGGGCTCCCTACGAGCAGTACTTC
TRBV9	-	15	-	TRBJ2-1	CASSGPGSSYNEQFF	TGTGCCAGCAGCGGACCAGGGAGCTCCTACAATGAGCAGTTCTTC
TRBV4-1	-	14	TRBD1	TRBJ2-7	CASSQDQGQYEQYF	TGCGCCAGCAGCCAAGATCAGGGACAGTACGAGCAGTACTTC
TRBV29-1	-	15	TRBD1	TRBJ2-7	CSVELFLGQGYEQYF	TGCAGCGTTGAACTATTTCTTGGACAGGGCTACGAGCAGTACTTC
TRBV4-1	-	14	-	TRBJ2-7	CASSQEAGTYEQYF	TGCGCCAGCAGCCAAGAGGCAGGTACCTACGAGCAGTACTTC
TRBV7-3	-	13	-	TRBJ1-2	CASSPGQNNGYTF	TGTGCCAGCAGCCCCGGACAGAATAATGGCTACACCTTC
TRBV19	-	14	-	TRBJ1-4	CASSILGTNEKLFF	TGTGCCAGTAGTATTCTCGGGACTAATGAAAAACTGTTTTTT
TRBV27	-	14	TRBD1	TRBJ1-1	CASSLGQANTEAFF	TGTGCCAGCAGTTTGGGACAGGCTAACACTGAAGCTTTCTTT
TRBV4-2	-	18	TRBD2	TRBJ2-1	CASSQGVAGKRSYNEQFF	TGTGCCAGCAGCCAAGGGGTAGCGGGGAAACGCTCCTACAATGAGCAGTTCTTC
TRBV7-6	-	17	-	TRBJ2-1	CASSPNPGALSYNEQFF	TGTGCCAGCAGCCCGAACCCAGGGGCCCTTTCCTACAATGAGCAGTTCTTC
TRBV5-1	-	16	TRBD2	TRBJ2-1	CASSEGTSGSYNEQFF	TGCGCCAGCAGCGAGGGGACTAGCGGTTCCTACAATGAGCAGTTCTTC
TRBV5-4	-	13	TRBD2	TRBJ2-7	CASSPGGINEQYF	TGTGCCAGCAGCCCCGGGGGGATCAACGAGCAGTACTTC
TRBV6-6	-	13	-	TRBJ2-7	CASSLAKGYEQYF	TGTGCCAGCAGCCTGGCTAAAGGGTACGAGCAGTACTTC
TRBV4-1	-	12	-	TRBJ2-7	CASSRAGYEQYF	TGCGCCAGCAGCCGGGCGGGGTACGAGCAGTACTTC
TRBV6-6	-	16	-	TRBJ1-1	CASSYLQPPMNTEAFF	TGTGCCAGCAGTTACTTACAGCCACCCATGAACACTGAAGCTTTCTTT
TRBV29-1	many	13	-	TRBJ2-7	CSVEDWASHEQYF	TGCAGCGTTGAAGACTGGGCGTCCCACGAGCAGTACTTC
TRBV11-2	-	16	-	TRBJ2-7	CASSLDGLDSHYEQYF	TGTGCCAGCAGCCTAGACGGATTGGACAGCCACTACGAGCAGTACTTC
TRBV27	-	16	-	TRBJ1-3	CASSPAGGHSGNTIYF	TGTGCCAGCAGTCCCGCCGGGGGCCACTCTGGAAACACCATATATTTT
TRBV7-9	-	14	-	TRBJ2-1	CASSLVLGGNEQFF	TGTGCCAGCAGCTTAGTACTAGGTGGGAATGAGCAGTTCTTC
TRBV2	-	17	TRBD2	TRBJ2-1	CASSVPLAVPSYNEQFF	TGTGCCAGCAGTGTACCACTAGCGGTCCCTTCCTACAATGAGCAGTTCTTC
TRBV5-6	-	12	-	TRBJ2-1	CASSPQYNEQFF	TGTGCCAGCAGCCCCCAATACAATGAGCAGTTCTTC
TRBV25-1	-	14	-	TRBJ2-1	CASSDRDFYNEQFF	TGTGCCAGCAGTGACCGGGACTTCTACAATGAGCAGTTCTTC
TRBV5-4	-	14	-	TRBJ2-5	CASSPPERTGEQYF	TGTGCCAGCAGCCCACCGGAGAGGACGGGGGAGCAGTACTTC
TRBV10-2	-	15	-	TRBJ1-5	CASSVPQDSNQPQHF	TGCGCCAGCAGTGTCCCACAGGATAGCAATCAGCCCCAGCATTTT
TRBV27	-	14	TRBD1	TRBJ2-3	CASSRQGATDTQYF	TGTGCCAGCAGTCGACAGGGGGCCACAGATACGCAGTATTTT
TRBV6-1	-	15	TRBD1	TRBJ1-4	CASSPEGQGWEKLFF	TGTGCCAGCAGTCCCGAAGGACAGGGATGGGAAAAACTGTTTTTT
TRBV2	few	11	TRBD2	TRBJ2-7	CARGGGDEQYF	TGTGCCAGAGGTGGGGGGGACGAGCAGTACTTC
TRBV6-4	-	13	-	TRBJ1-1	CASSGGENTEAFF	TGTGCCAGCAGTGGGGGCGAGAACACTGAAGCTTTCTTT
TRBV7-9	-	15	-	TRBJ1-4	CASSSQTINWEKLFF	TGTGCCAGCAGCTCCCAAACCATTAATTGGGAAAAACTGTTTTTT
TRBV6-1	-	13	-	TRBJ1-1	CASSEGTNTEAFF	TGTGCCAGCAGTGAGGGAACGAACACTGAAGCTTTCTTT
TRBV4-1	once	16	-	TRBJ2-1	CASSQIGVGTYNEQFF	TGCGCCAGCAGCCAAATCGGGGTTGGGACCTACAATGAGCAGTTCTTC
TRBV6-5	-	11	-	TRBJ2-7	CASSYSTRWYF	TGTGCCAGCAGTTACTCGACCAGGTGGTACTTC
TRBV14	-	16	-	TRBJ1-2	CASSQRTGPSFYGYTF	TGTGCCAGCAGCCAACGGACGGGACCTTCCTTCTATGGCTACACCTTC
TRBV11-2	-	15	-	TRBJ1-1	CASSPLVGLDTEAFF	TGTGCCAGCAGCCCCTTAGTGGGACTGGACACTGAAGCTTTCTTT
TRBV13	-	13	-	TRBJ2-2	CASSLGGIGELFF	TGCGCCAGCAGCTTAGGTGGAATCGGGGAGCTGTTTTTT
TRBV4-1	-	15	-	TRBJ1-1	CASSQGASLNTEAFF	TGCGCCAGCAGCCAAGGGGCCAGCTTGAACACTGAAGCTTTCTTT